This TCR beta chain was obtained from a study of blood T cell repertoires in COVID-19. Study background: Acute and convalescent COVID-19 specimens originated in the United States, Italy and Spain. PBMCs, B-cell-depleted T cells, or T cells were the source of the cDNA or gDNA that made up the material.

Patients in Seattle were enrolled during active infection, then followed longitudinally. V gave up 2 bases and J gave up 3 bases, with 16 bases separating them. Per germline, CDR1 KGHSH and CDR2 LQKENI. This CDR3 is built from 16 residues. Under the authors' procedure: By means of reference gene primer amplification, nucleated cell counts were estimated. Measured with immunoSEQ multiplex PCR; TCRdb has only the in-frame clones, and not every one. For V, J and clone size, that table is used; D and trimming come from the DNA. Among about 140,000 clones, approximately 90% were seen once, and the ten largest hold under 3%.

The chain joins TRBV18 to TRBJ1-1; D is perhaps TRBD1 (6 bases). The clonotype comes from a human donor with COVID-19, enrolled during active disease. The donor label of this sample is uncertain. Sequencing was done on a sample of peripheral blood. The CDR3 spells CASSPYKGRGYTEAFF. The CDR3 DNA sequence: TGTGCCAGCTCACCATACAAGGGGAGGGGGTACACTGAAGCTTTCTTT.